This TCR beta chain was documented in a study of T cells in Graves' hyperthyroidism and ophthalmopathy. Study outcomes and limitations: A 13 V-J signature model discriminated ophthalmopathy versus stable hyperthyroidism.

PBMCs were derived from under 13 ml fresh peripheral blood. Note on this clonotype: The target antigen is unknown.

Trimming cost V 3 bases and J 8 bases; bases outside gene matches: 15. This CDR3 contains 16 residues. From germline, CDR1 is SGHRS and CDR2 YFSETQ. RNA transcripts gave rise to amplified TCR beta CDR3 regions. A first-round RT-PCR of the TCR CDR3 used the HTBI primer set. TCRdb redid the calling of the multiplex PCR reads with MiXCR, one entry per CDR3 protein. The table has fewer than 500,000 distinct CDR3 sequences, approximately 15% seen once. The clonotype originates from a man aged 25 to 40 with Graves' hyperthyroidism that later progressed to Graves' ophthalmopathy. The specimen was blood. This chain connects TRBV5-1 to TRBJ1-2; 8 bases match TRBD1. The CDR3 region has the DNA TGCGCCAGCAGCTCCCTTGGTGGTGGACAGGGTGAAGGCTACACCTTC. Protein product: CASSSLGGGQGEGYTF.